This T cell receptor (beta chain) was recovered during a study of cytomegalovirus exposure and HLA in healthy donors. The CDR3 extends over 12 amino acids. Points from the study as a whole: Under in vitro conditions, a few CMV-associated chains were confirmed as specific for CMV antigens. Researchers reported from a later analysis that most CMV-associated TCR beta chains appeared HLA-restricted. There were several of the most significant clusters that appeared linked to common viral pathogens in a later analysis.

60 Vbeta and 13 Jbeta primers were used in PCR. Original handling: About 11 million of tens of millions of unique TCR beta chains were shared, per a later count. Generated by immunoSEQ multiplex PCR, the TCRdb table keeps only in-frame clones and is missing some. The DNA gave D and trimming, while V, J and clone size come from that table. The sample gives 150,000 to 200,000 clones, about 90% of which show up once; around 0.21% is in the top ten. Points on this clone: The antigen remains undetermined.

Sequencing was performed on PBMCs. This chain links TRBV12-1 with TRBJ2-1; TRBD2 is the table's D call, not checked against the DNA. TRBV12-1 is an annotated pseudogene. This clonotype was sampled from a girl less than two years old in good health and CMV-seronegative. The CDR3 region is CASSLTSYEQFF. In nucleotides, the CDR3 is TGTGCCAGCAGCCTGACTAGCTATGAGCAGTTCTTC.